Listed here are 25 T cell receptor beta chains from one sample, sequenced in a study of blood T cell repertoires in COVID-19 (dated by TCRdb to 2020 to 2021). Library construction relied on the immunoSEQ multiplex PCR assay. TCRdb took this table from immuneACCESS and kept in-frame rearrangements with V and J called. Such tables lack part of the clones; where checked against another copy, unresolved V genes explain under half of the gap, and the rest is unexplained. Here the sample has over 130,000 clones; about 83% occur a single time. Roughly 3.5% of the sample is in the top ten clones. Sequencing input: PBMCs or T cells enriched from blood (not recorded which). Source of these receptors: a woman aged 45 to 65 with acute COVID-19.

This rearrangement joins TRBV5-1 to TRBJ2-5; D unresolved. The CDR3 totals 12 residues. The germline V gene encodes CDR1 SGHRS and CDR2 YFSETQ. Trimming stripped 5 bases from V and 2 bases from J, with 7 bases between. CDR3 DNA: TGCGCCAGCAGTTTTGTACAAGAGACCCAGTACTTC. Protein: CASSFVQETQYF. Together with reference TRBV5-1 and TRBJ2-5, the CDR3 gives the full variable domain: KAGVTQTPRYLIKTRGQQVTLSCSPISGHRSVSWYQQTPGQGLQFLFEYFSETQRNKGNFPGRFSGRQFSNSRSEMNVSTLELGDSALYLCASSFVQETQYFGPGTRLLVL.

This clone was observed once. The rearrangement uses TRBV10-3 and TRBJ2-5, with unresolved D. Trimming removed 8 bases from V and 3 bases from J, with 16 bases in between. The CDR3 spans 14 residues. Germline V gene lookup returns CDR1 ENHRY and CDR2 SYGVKD. The CDR3 here is CAIGLSSREETQYF. In nucleotides, the CDR3 is TGTGCCATCGGTCTAAGTTCCCGCGAAGAGACCCAGTACTTC.

The chain employs TRBV19 and TRBJ1-3; D unclear. Germline V gene data show CDR1 as LNHDA and CDR2 as SQIVND (reference sequence). Trimming pared 3 bases from V and 0 bases from J, leaving 6 bases between. CDR3 size: 14 residues. The DNA for the CDR3 is TGTGCCAGTAGTATGGGGAGCTCTGGAAACACCATATATTTT. This encodes CASSMGSSGNTIYF.

The chain uses TRBV14 and TRBJ2-7; 15 positions match TRBD2. Germline CDR1 reads SGHDN; CDR2 reads FVKESK. The CDR3 has 19 residues. The trim removed 4 bases at V and 4 bases at J, leaving 14 bases unmatched. This chain's CDR3 is CASSRKLGGTSGRQYEQYF. As DNA, the CDR3 is TGTGCCAGCAGCCGTAAACTCGGGGGGACTAGCGGGAGGCAGTACGAGCAGTACTTC.

CDR3 DNA sequence: TGTGCCAGCAGTGAAGGGGGGACGGCTACTAGCGGGAGAGCCGAGCAGTACTTC. It codes for CASSEGGTATSGRAEQYF. The chain has TRBV6-1 and TRBJ2-7, with 11 bases fitting TRBD2. V trimming: 1 base; J trimming: 6 bases; junction bases outside the gene matches: 14. The CDR3 length is 18 residues. Per germline, CDR1 MNHNS and CDR2 SASEGT.

The V and J genes are TRBV6-2 or TRBV6-3 and TRBJ2-2, with a tentative D call TRBD1 (5 bases). Germline V gene lookup returns CDR1 MNHEY and CDR2 SVGEGT. V lost 4 bases and J 6 bases, leaving 15 bases between the germline ends. The CDR3 length is 15 residues. The CDR3, as DNA: TGTGCCAGCAGTTTGACACGACAGCCTCCCGGGGAGCTGTTTTTT. Protein product: CASSLTRQPPGELFF.

The chain is built from TRBV19 and TRBJ2-2, with D possibly being TRBD2 (5 bases). The CDR3 is made up of 15 amino acids. The germline V gene has CDR1 LNHDA and CDR2 SQIVND (reference sequence). The V gene lost 2 bases and the J gene lost 7 bases, with 14 bases spanning the gap. The CDR3, as DNA: TGTGCCAGTAGTATATTTAGAGGGAAGGGCGGGGAGCTGTTTTTT. It translates to CASSIFRGKGGELFF.

V and J are TRBV9 and TRBJ2-7; a weak D match, TRBD1 (6 bases). Germline lookup yields CDR1 SGDLS and CDR2 YYNGEE. The CDR3 spans 14 residues. Trimming shortened V by 3 bases and J by 2 bases, and 12 bases separated the two germline ends. CDR3 residues: CASSAHPGAYEQYF. Written as DNA, the CDR3 is TGTGCCAGCAGCGCCCATCCAGGGGCCTACGAGCAGTACTTC.

The rearrangement joins TRBV6-2 or TRBV6-3 to TRBJ1-2; 8 bases line up with TRBD1. V gave up 5 bases and J gave up 8 bases; unmatched junction bases: 10. The CDR3 is 14 residues long. Looked up from germline, CDR1 is MNHEY and CDR2 is SVGEGT. The CDR3 loop is CASSPPGQGRGYTF. CDR3 bases: TGTGCCAGCAGTCCCCCTGGACAGGGCCGCGGCTACACCTTC.

The chain joins TRBV5-1 to TRBJ2-1; TRBD2 aligns across 11 bases. The germline V gene has CDR1 SGHRS and CDR2 YFSETQ. The V segment lost 0 bases and the J segment 5 bases; nucleotides outside the gene matches: 1. This CDR3 is 15 amino acids long. The CDR3 spells CASSLGGLADNEQFF. CDR3 sequence (DNA): TGCGCCAGCAGCTTGGGGGGACTAGCGGACAATGAGCAGTTCTTC.

The chain recombines TRBV25-1 with TRBJ2-1, with a weak D call TRBD1 (5 bases). CDR3 length equals 16 residues. From germline, CDR1 is MGHDK and CDR2 SYGVNS. V dropped 3 bases and J dropped 4 bases, with 16 bases sitting between them. CDR3 DNA: TGTGCCAGCAGTGATCCTGGCAGGGCATCTTACAATGAGCAGTTCTTC. This codes for CASSDPGRASYNEQFF.

The rearrangement links TRBV2 to TRBJ2-4, with TRBD2 matching 11 bases. The V segment lost 4 bases and the J segment 2 bases; nucleotides outside the gene matches: 7. The CDR3 runs to 17 residues. Germline-derived CDR1 and CDR2 are SNHLY and FYNNEI. The CDR3 coding sequence is TGTGCCAGCAGTGGGACTAGCGGGTTTGGGTCCAAAAACATTCAGTACTTC. It translates to CASSGTSGFGSKNIQYF.

The CDR3 DNA sequence: TGTGCCACCAGTGACCTAGGGGAAACTAGCACAGATACGCAGTATTTT. Its protein is CATSDLGETSTDTQYF. The chain joins TRBV24-1 to TRBJ2-3; TRBD1 might be the D (5 bases). The CDR3 runs to 16 residues. The germline V and J ends were trimmed by 4 bases and 0 bases, with 13 bases remaining between them. Germline V gives CDR1 KGHDR, CDR2 SFDVKD.

This sequence joins TRBV9 and TRBJ2-7; 14 bases match TRBD2. CDR3 length: 14 amino acids. The junction had 2 bases not matched to a gene; V was cut back by 3 bases and J by 6 bases. Germline CDR1 SGDLS, CDR2 YYNGEE. The CDR3 reads CASSAGTSGSEQYF. Here the CDR3 DNA reads TGTGCCAGCAGCGCCGGGACTAGCGGGAGCGAGCAGTACTTC.

The V call is TRBV19, the J call TRBJ2-5; perhaps TRBD2 as D (5 bases). In germline, CDR1 is LNHDA, CDR2 SQIVND (reference sequence). This CDR3 has 15 residues. With 5 bases removed from V and 1 base from J, the gap between germline ends came to 14 bases. The DNA of the CDR3 is TGTGCCAGTAGTCCGCAAGGGAGCTTCCAAGAGACCCAGTACTTC. The encoded protein is CASSPQGSFQETQYF. The full variable domain, rest sourced from reference TRBV19 and TRBJ2-5, is DGGITQSPKYLFRKEGQNVTLSCEQNLNHDAMYWYRQDPGQGLRLIYYSQIVNDFQKGDIAEGYSVSREKKESFPLTVTSAQKNPTAFYLCASSPQGSFQETQYFGPGTRLLVL.

The V and J genes are TRBV29-1 and TRBJ1-2; D not resolved. V dropped 0 bases and J dropped 8 bases, with 7 bases sitting between them. The CDR3 has 11 amino acids. CDR1 SQVTM and CDR2 ANQGSEA come from the germline V gene. The CDR3 DNA is TGCAGCGTTGAAGAGGGCAGGGGCTACACCTTC. Translation: CSVEEGRGYTF.

The V call is TRBV7-9, the J call TRBJ2-1; D is possibly TRBD2 (5 bases). This CDR3 comprises 15 residues. Trimming took 2 bases from V and 4 from J, leaving 12 bases between them. Germline loops: CDR1 SEHNR, CDR2 FQNEAQ (reference sequence). The DNA for the CDR3 is TGTGCCAGCAGCTTAAGCGGACTCCAATACAATGAGCAGTTCTTC. Encoded protein: CASSLSGLQYNEQFF.

This sequence joins TRBV19 and TRBJ1-5; TRBD1 matches 8 bases. The CDR3 is made up of 14 amino acids. Unmatched junction bases numbered 12, after V lost 10 bases and J lost 7 bases. Germline CDR1 reads LNHDA; CDR2 reads SQIVND (reference sequence). The CDR3 here is CATVDRDVRQPQHF. The CDR3 DNA is TGTGCCACCGTGGACAGGGATGTCAGGCAGCCCCAGCATTTT.

The chain links TRBV24-1 to TRBJ2-3; the D gene is possibly TRBD1 (6 bases). In germline, CDR1 is KGHDR, CDR2 SFDVKD. Trimming removed 1 base at V and 15 bases at J, with 13 bases between. CDR3 length: 12 residues. CDR3 in DNA: TGTGCCACCAGTGATTTCATTGGACAGCGCTATTTT. Amino acid sequence: CATSDFIGQRYF.

This rearrangement joins TRBV7-9 to TRBJ2-1; TRBD2 aligns across 8 bases. V lost 5 bases and J lost 3; bases outside the gene matches: 6. The CDR3 totals 15 residues. Germline V CDR1 and CDR2: SEHNR, FQNEAQ (reference sequence). CDR3 amino acids: CASSPGGALYNEQFF. The CDR3 DNA reads TGTGCCAGCAGCCCGGGGGGGGCCCTCTACAATGAGCAGTTCTTC.

The V call is TRBV7-2, the J call TRBJ2-1; D may be TRBD2 (5 bases). Germline V CDR1 and CDR2: SGHTA, FQGNSA. Trimming took off 3 bases at V and 10 bases at J, with 13 bases between the two ends. The CDR3 extends over 13 amino acids. The CDR3, as DNA: TGTGCCAGCAGCTTCGACTACCGACTAGAGCAGTTCTTC. Its protein is CASSFDYRLEQFF. The full variable domain, completed using reference TRBV7-2 and TRBJ2-1, is GAGVSQSPSNKVTEKGKDVELRCDPISGHTALYWYRQSLGQGLEFLIYFQGNSAPDKSGLPSDRFSAERTGGSVSTLTIQRTQQEDSAVYLCASSFDYRLEQFFGPGTRLTVL.

The chain joins TRBV5-1 to TRBJ2-2, with 8 positions matching TRBD2. Germline CDR1 is SGHRS and CDR2 is YFSETQ. There are 16 residues in the CDR3. Trimming removed 7 bases from V and 0 bases from J; junction bases left unmatched: 8. The CDR3 bases are TGCGCCAGCGCCGGAGCCGGGGGGGCGAACACCGGGGAGCTGTTTTTT. This encodes CASAGAGGANTGELFF.

This rearrangement joins TRBV30 to TRBJ1-3; no definite D call. Germline assignment: CDR1 GTSNPN and CDR2 SVGIG (reference sequence). The CDR3 has 13 amino acids. Between the trimmed V and J ends, which lost 5 bases and 2 bases, there was a span of 10 bases. This chain's CDR3 is CAWAPEAGNTIYF. The CDR3 coding sequence is TGTGCCTGGGCGCCCGAGGCTGGAAACACCATATATTTT. The full variable domain, in which reference TRBV30 and TRBJ1-3 provide the parts outside the CDR3, is SQTIHQWPATLVQPVGSPLSLECTVEGTSNPNLYWYRQAAGRGLQLLFYSVGIGQISSEVPQNLSASRPQDRQFILSSKKLLLSDSGFYLCAWAPEAGNTIYFGEGSWLTVV.

This rearrangement joins TRBV11-2 to TRBJ2-3; 8 nucleotides align to TRBD1. Germline-derived CDR1 and CDR2 are SGHAT and FQNNGV. The V segment lost 1 base and the J segment 4 bases; nucleotides outside the gene matches: 7. The CDR3 runs to 16 residues. In DNA form, the CDR3 reads TGTGCCAGCAGCTTAGGACAGGGGATGTTCGCAGATACGCAGTATTTT. It translates to CASSLGQGMFADTQYF.

This clone was seen only once. The rearrangement uses TRBV27 and TRBJ2-3; D not resolved. Trimming left V 6 bases short and J 0 bases short, with 7 bases between. Germline CDR1 MNHEY, CDR2 SMNVEV (reference sequence). CDR3 size: 13 residues. CDR3 residues: CASRTTSTDTQYF. CDR3 sequence (DNA): TGTGCCAGCAGGACAACTAGCACAGATACGCAGTATTTT.